These 6 T cell receptor beta chains originate from one sample sequenced in a study of cytomegalovirus exposure and HLA in healthy donors. PCR primers comprised 60 Vbeta and 13 Jbeta primers. Assay: immunoSEQ multiplex PCR; the TCRdb copy retains only in-frame clones and omits some. This sample has some 200,000 clones, with over 65% found just once. Sequenced sample: PBMCs. The receptors were sampled from a woman between 25 and 40 years old in good health and CMV-seronegative.

The rearrangement joins TRBV28 to TRBJ1-5, with D tentatively TRBD1 (6 bases). Per germline, CDR1 MDHEN and CDR2 SYDVKM. Trimming cost V 5 bases and J 3 bases, with 17 bases left between them. CDR3 size: 16 residues. The CDR3: CASSSRDNPYNQPQHF. The DNA of the CDR3 is TGTGCCAGCAGTAGCCGGGACAATCCCTACAATCAGCCCCAGCATTTT. Looking up the rest from reference TRBV28 and TRBJ1-5 gives the full variable domain: DVKVTQSSRYLVKRTGEKVFLECVQDMDHENMFWYRQDPGLGLRLIYFSYDVKMKEKGDIPEGYSVSREKKERFSLILESASTNQTSMYLCASSSRDNPYNQPQHFGDGTRLSIL.

V and J are TRBV5-4 and TRBJ2-5; D possibly corresponds to TRBD1 (5 bases). Germline V CDR1 and CDR2: SGHNT, YYREEE (reference sequence). The length of the CDR3 is 15 residues. The V gene lost 0 bases and the J gene lost 1 base, with 10 bases spanning the gap. For the CDR3, the DNA is TGTGCCAGCAGCTTGGCCGGGCAGGGCCAAGAGACCCAGTACTTC. Translated, it gives CASSLAGQGQETQYF.

CDR3 DNA: TGTGCCAGCAGTCCGGGATTCTTTGGGGAGCAGTACTTC. It codes for CASSPGFFGEQYF. The V gene is TRBV6-6, the J gene TRBJ2-7; D may be TRBD2 (5 bases). Between the trimmed V and J ends, which lost 5 bases and 7 bases, there was a span of 15 bases. The CDR3 has 13 residues. Germline V lookup: CDR1 MNHNY, CDR2 SVGAGI (reference sequence).

CDR3 nucleotides: TGCAGCGTTTACATACTGGACAGGGTGCCTATTGAAGCTTTCTTT. The encoded protein is CSVYILDRVPIEAFF. This chain joins TRBV29-1 and TRBJ1-1, with TRBD1 matching over 8 bases. With V trimmed by 5 bases and J by 7 bases, 15 bases remained unmatched. This CDR3 has 15 residues. The germline CDR1 and CDR2 sequences are SQVTM and ANQGSEA.

With regard to this clone: Other DNA sequences within the sample encode an identical CDR3. The chain employs TRBV7-9 and TRBJ2-7, with D tentatively TRBD1 (5 bases). This CDR3 is 12 amino acids long. Trimming stripped 1 base from V and 5 bases from J, with 6 bases between. Germline-derived CDR1 and CDR2 are SEHNR and FQNEAQ (reference sequence). The chain's CDR3 is CASSLVGDEQYF. CDR3 nucleotides: TGTGCCAGCAGCTTAGTAGGGGACGAGCAGTACTTC. The whole variable domain, filled in from reference TRBV7-9 and TRBJ2-7, reads DTGVSQNPRHKITKRGQNVTFRCDPISEHNRLYWYRQTLGQGPEFLTYFQNEAQLEKSRLLSDRFSAERPKGSFSTLEIQRTEQGDSAMYLCASSLVGDEQYFGPGTRLTVT.

This clone showed up just once. The gene calls are TRBV6-6 and TRBJ1-5, with a weak D call TRBD1 (6 bases). Trimming removed 4 bases at V and 6 bases at J, with 16 bases between. There are 15 residues in the CDR3. From germline, CDR1 is MNHNY and CDR2 SVGAGI (reference sequence). CDR3 loop: CASSSLQGRSQPQHF. In DNA, the CDR3 is TGTGCCAGCAGTTCCCTACAGGGCCGAAGTCAGCCCCAGCATTTT.